This T cell receptor (beta chain) was found in a study of cytomegalovirus exposure and HLA in healthy donors. The study's findings and limits: Cytomegalovirus association was listed for under 200 TCR beta chains. Among the CMV-associated chains, three were confirmed in vitro as specific for CMV antigens.

Some clones are missing from TCRdb's copy, which holds only in-frame ones; the method was immunoSEQ multiplex PCR. In the table there are approximately 200,000 clones, 88% of which are singletons. Notes on this clone: Antigen: not known.

The CDR3 is made up of 15 amino acids. Separate from the 666-subject first cohort, the approximately 120-subject validation cohort was the one that the donors belonged to. The TCR was taken from a woman aged 18-29 years in good health and CMV-seronegative. The sequencing input was PBMCs. The J gene is TRBJ2-1, the V gene TRBV1; TRBD2, the table's D call, lacks a check against the DNA. TRBV1 is a pseudogene. The CDR3 nucleotides read TGCACCAGACCCCCTGAGGGAGGGCCTCTCAATGAGCAGTTCTTC. Protein product: CTRPPEGGPLNEQFF.